The 24 T cell receptor beta chains given below trace back to one sample, sequenced in a study of cytomegalovirus exposure and HLA in healthy donors. The PCR had 60 Vbeta and 13 Jbeta primers. Clones were sequenced by immunoSEQ multiplex PCR, and TCRdb holds only the in-frame ones, with some missing. Of around 200,000 clones listed, roughly 72% were seen once; the top ten hold approximately 2.1%. Sequencing was done on a sample of PBMCs. These receptors all stem from a woman aged 25-40 years in good health and CMV-seropositive.

The V and J genes are TRBV7-9 and TRBJ2-7, with 7 bases aligning to TRBD1. Germline lookup yields CDR1 SEHNR and CDR2 FQNEAQ (reference sequence). This CDR3 region has 15 residues. Trimming took 3 bases from V and 2 from J; bases not matched to a gene: 7. CDR3 in DNA: TGTGCCAGCAGCTTTACTGGACAGGATCCCTACGAGCAGTACTTC. It specifies CASSFTGQDPYEQYF.

The rearrangement uses TRBV7-2 and TRBJ1-6; the match to TRBD1 covers 7 bases. Germline assignment: CDR1 SGHTA and CDR2 FQGNSA. V dropped 5 bases and J dropped 7; count of bases not matched to a gene: 8. This CDR3 contains 15 residues. The CDR3 is CASSTGDRGNSPLHF. CDR3 DNA sequence: TGTGCCAGCAGCACCGGGGACAGAGGGAATTCACCCCTCCACTTT.

The chain employs TRBV7-2 and TRBJ2-7; no definite D call. The CDR3 spans 11 residues. Trimming pared 5 bases from V and 3 bases from J, leaving 5 bases between. In germline, CDR1 is SGHTA, CDR2 FQGNSA. The DNA of the CDR3 is TGTGCCAGCAGCAACTACTACGAGCAGTACTTC. It is translated as CASSNYYEQYF.

The chain links TRBV18 to TRBJ1-3; maybe TRBD1 (6 bases). Trimming took 2 bases from V and 9 from J, leaving 11 bases between them. CDR1 KGHSH and CDR2 LQKENI come from the germline V gene. The CDR3 has 13 residues. CDR3 amino acids: CASSPDGQTTIYF. CDR3 in DNA: TGTGCCAGCTCACCAGACGGACAGACCACCATATATTTT.

V and J are TRBV28 and TRBJ1-5; 11 bases line up with TRBD1. Trimming took 6 bases from V and 9 from J; bases not matched to a gene: 10. The germline CDR1 and CDR2 sequences are MDHEN and SYDVKM. CDR3 size: 15 residues. CDR3 DNA: TGTGCCAGCAGGGGACAGGGGGGATCCGTGGGGCCCCAGCATTTT. Translation gives CASRGQGGSVGPQHF.

The gene calls are TRBV6-6 and TRBJ2-2; tentative D call: TRBD2 (6 bases). The length of the CDR3 is 14 residues. Germline V CDR1 and CDR2: MNHNY, SVGAGI (reference sequence). The germline V and J ends were trimmed by 7 bases and 1 base, with 10 bases remaining between them. CDR3 loop: CASIVGGNTGELFF. In nucleotides, the CDR3 is TGTGCCAGCATTGTGGGAGGGAACACCGGGGAGCTGTTTTTT.

A remark on this clone: Other DNA sequences in the same sample also yield this CDR3. V usage is TRBV6-6 and J usage is TRBJ2-2; D remains ambiguous. CDR1 is MNHNY, CDR2 SVGAGI, per germline (reference sequence). The CDR3 runs 13 residues. V was trimmed by 4 bases and J by 2 bases, leaving 5 bases between them. DNA for the CDR3: TGTGCCAGCAGTTCCAGTAACACCGGGGAGCTGTTTTTT. This translates into CASSSSNTGELFF.

There are a few counts of this clone. The gene calls are TRBV18 and TRBJ1-1, with a tentative D call TRBD1 (6 bases). This CDR3 region has 16 residues. V dropped 3 bases and J dropped 1 base, with 15 bases sitting between them. The germline gives CDR1 KGHSH, CDR2 LQKENI. CDR3 protein: CASSPKSTGGNTEAFF. CDR3 bases: TGTGCCAGCTCACCCAAGTCGACAGGCGGGAACACTGAAGCTTTCTTT.

This chain uses TRBV5-1 with TRBJ2-5; TRBD1 matches 12 bases. Germline CDR1 reads SGHRS; CDR2 reads YFSETQ. Unmatched junction bases numbered 7, after V lost 2 bases and J lost 5 bases. The CDR3 length is 16 residues. CDR3 DNA: TGCGCCAGCAGCTTTAATCCGGGACAGGGGGCCGAGACCCAGTACTTC. Translating it yields CASSFNPGQGAETQYF.

The chain combines TRBV30 with TRBJ1-5; TRBD1 might be the D (5 bases). This CDR3 comprises 13 residues. The V and J ends lost 0 bases and 4 bases respectively, with 7 bases between them. The germline gives CDR1 GTSNPN, CDR2 SVGIG (reference sequence). The CDR3 here is CAWSVKGNQPQHF. In DNA form, the CDR3 reads TGTGCCTGGAGTGTAAAGGGGAATCAGCCCCAGCATTTT.

This clone was recorded once. V gene TRBV9 combines with J gene TRBJ2-3, with D possibly matching TRBD2 (7 bases). This CDR3 contains 15 residues. V was clipped by 5 bases and J by 4 bases, with 17 bases between them. In germline, CDR1 is SGDLS, CDR2 YYNGEE. This chain's CDR3 is CASRRRGGSSDTQYF. The CDR3 nucleotides read TGTGCCAGCAGACGAAGGGGGGGCAGCTCAGATACGCAGTATTTT.

The CDR3 DNA sequence: TGTGCCTGGAGCAGTCAGGGGGCAGGTAATTCACCCCTCCACTTT. Protein sequence: CAWSSQGAGNSPLHF. The chain employs TRBV30 and TRBJ1-6; 8 positions match TRBD1. Germline lookup yields CDR1 GTSNPN and CDR2 SVGIG (reference sequence). This CDR3 has 15 amino acids. The V gene end was trimmed by 3 bases and the J gene end by 6 bases; junction bases not matched to a gene: 7.

V usage is TRBV4-1 and J usage is TRBJ2-7; TRBD2 agrees at 11 bases. Germline V gene lookup returns CDR1 MGHRA and CDR2 YSYEKL. The CDR3 runs 13 residues. J lost 7 bases, V lost 3 bases, and 2 bases had no gene match. The CDR3 nucleotides read TGCGCCAGCAGCCAGAGACTAGCGGGGGAGCAGTACTTC. As protein: CASSQRLAGEQYF.

The V and J genes are TRBV11-2 and TRBJ2-7; D not resolved. Germline lookup yields CDR1 SGHAT and CDR2 FQNNGV. The CDR3 contains 13 residues. Between the trimmed V and J ends, which lost 4 bases and 2 bases, there was a span of 9 bases. The CDR3 nucleotides are TGTGCCAGCAGCTCCACGAGAACCTACGAGCAGTACTTC. Encoded protein: CASSSTRTYEQYF.

This clone occurred a few times. The gene calls are TRBV11-2 and TRBJ1-3; D may be TRBD1 (5 bases). The V and J ends lost 0 bases and 2 bases respectively, with 5 bases between them. CDR3 length: 14 residues. Per germline, CDR1 SGHAT and CDR2 FQNNGV. CDR3 sequence: CASSLDRAGNTIYF. Here the CDR3 DNA reads TGTGCCAGCAGCTTAGACAGGGCTGGAAACACCATATATTTT.

This chain links TRBV5-1 with TRBJ1-1; a possible D gene is TRBD1 (5 bases). The CDR3 is made up of 15 amino acids. Germline V gives CDR1 SGHRS, CDR2 YFSETQ. Trimming left V 4 bases short and J 3 bases short, with 16 bases between. The CDR3: CASSVPGGLDTEAFF. The CDR3 bases are TGCGCCAGCAGCGTACCCGGGGGACTGGACACTGAAGCTTTCTTT.

CDR3 sequence: CASSEQETQYF. For the CDR3, the DNA is TGTGCCAGCAGCGAGCAAGAGACCCAGTACTTC. The rearrangement joins TRBV7-9 to TRBJ2-5; D not certain. This CDR3 has 11 amino acids. Germline lookup yields CDR1 SEHNR and CDR2 FQNEAQ (reference sequence). Trimming shortened V by 5 bases and J by 2 bases, and 3 bases separated the two germline ends.

V gene TRBV7-9 combines with J gene TRBJ2-6; 8 bases align to TRBD2. V shed 5 bases, J shed 2 bases, and the junction held 2 bases outside the gene matches. Germline V CDR1 and CDR2: SEHNR, FQNEAQ (reference sequence). This CDR3 has 15 amino acids. CDR3 residues: CASSRGGAGANVLTF. CDR3 DNA sequence: TGTGCCAGCAGCCGGGGGGGAGCTGGGGCCAACGTCCTGACTTTC.

V and J are TRBV6-1 and TRBJ2-2; the match to TRBD1 covers 9 bases. The CDR3 is 14 amino acids. The V segment lost 10 bases and the J segment 4 bases; nucleotides outside the gene matches: 7. Germline values: CDR1 MNHNS, CDR2 SASEGT. The CDR3 loop is CATKVGQGTGELFF. In nucleotides, the CDR3 is TGTGCCACCAAGGTGGGACAGGGCACCGGGGAGCTGTTTTTT.

The chain carries TRBV7-8 and TRBJ1-3, with TRBD1 matching 8 bases. Germline CDR1 and CDR2: SGHVS and FQNEAQ. The CDR3 loop spans 17 amino acids. The trim removed 3 bases at V and 1 base at J, leaving 8 bases unmatched. The chain's CDR3 is CASSFQRQGFSGNTIYF. The CDR3 coding sequence is TGTGCCAGCAGCTTTCAAAGACAGGGGTTTTCTGGAAACACCATATATTTT. The variable domain in full, with the rest retrieved from reference TRBV7-8 and TRBJ1-3, is GAGVSQSPRYKVAKRGQDVALRCDPISGHVSLFWYQQALGQGPEFLTYFQNEAQLDKSGLPSDRFFAERPEGSVSTLKIQRTQQEDSAVYLCASSFQRQGFSGNTIYFGEGSWLTVV.

The rearrangement uses TRBV7-9 and TRBJ2-3; 10 bases align to TRBD2. The V segment lost 3 bases and the J segment 4 bases; nucleotides outside the gene matches: 10. The CDR3 has 17 residues. Germline CDR1 and CDR2: SEHNR and FQNEAQ (reference sequence). This CDR3 reads CASSFMVLSGGADTQYF. CDR3 in DNA: TGTGCCAGCAGCTTCATGGTCCTCAGCGGGGGGGCAGATACGCAGTATTTT.

The rearrangement joins TRBV7-9 to TRBJ2-7; unclear D gene. Trimming took 9 bases from V and 2 from J, leaving 14 bases between them. Germline V gene sequence: CDR1 SEHNR, CDR2 FQNEAQ (reference sequence). CDR3 length equals 13 residues. CDR3 bases: TGTGCCAGTAACAGTGATCGTACCTACGAGCAGTACTTC. The encoded protein is CASNSDRTYEQYF.

This rearrangement joins TRBV28 to TRBJ2-5; D is possibly TRBD1 (6 bases). Gene TRBJ2-7 matches the end of the DNA better, so the J call may be wrong. This CDR3 has 13 amino acids. CDR1 and CDR2 (germline): MDHEN, SYDVKM. The DNA of the CDR3 is TGTGCCAGCAGTTTGACAGGTTACTACGAGCAGTACTTC. Its translation: CASSLTGYYEQYF.

The chain combines TRBV19 with TRBJ1-1, with a possible D match to TRBD1 (5 bases). Per the germline V gene, CDR1 is LNHDA and CDR2 is SQIVND (reference sequence). Trimming shortened V by 10 bases and J by 3 bases, and 12 bases separated the two germline ends. This CDR3 is 12 amino acids long. In DNA, the CDR3 is TGTGCCACACGGGGGTCCTACACTGAAGCTTTCTTT. It encodes CATRGSYTEAFF.